A selection of T cell receptor beta chains follows, all from one sample in a study of blood T cells in healthy people across ages. TCRdb processed the 5' RACE reads anew with MiXCR; each CDR3 protein has one entry. The table lists more than 1,400,000 distinct CDR3 sequences, roughly 40% of them singletons, with roughly 7.9% in the top ten. What was sequenced was blood. These receptor sequences come from a woman aged 18-29 years in good health. Each CDR3 is given with its conserved first and last residue. A D gene is named only where the DNA matches it firmly. Not all rows give a size; the values are once, few, many and, for expanded clones, a class.

TRBJ2-5,NA,TRBV18,NA,CASSPGPPKNEQYF,TGTGCCAGCTCTCCCGGCCCCCCCAAGAATGAGCAGTACTTC
TRBJ2-7,NA,TRBV27,TRBD2,CASSSGAGGRFSPEQYF,TGTGCCAGCAGTTCCGGAGCGGGGGGGCGTTTCAGTCCCGAGCAGTACTTC
TRBJ1-5,NA,TRBV20-1,NA,CSARRQKGNQPQHF,TGCAGTGCTAGGAGACAAAAGGGCAATCAGCCCCAGCATTTT
TRBJ2-7,few,TRBV27,TRBD1,CASSPGQDSEFGYYEQYF,TGTGCCAGCAGTCCCGGACAGGACAGCGAATTTGGCTACTACGAGCAGTACTTC
TRBJ2-5,NA,TRBV11-2,NA,CASTSLGGGWVQETQYF,TGTGCCAGCACCTCCCTGGGAGGGGGCTGGGTACAAGAGACCCAGTACTTC
TRBJ2-3,few,TRBV12-3/TRBV12-4,NA,CASSFGTGQYF,TGTGCCAGCAGTTTCGGAACGGGGCAGTATTTT
TRBJ1-2,few,TRBV2,NA,CASRPQGSQGYTF,TGTGCCAGCAGGCCACAGGGTTCTCAGGGCTACACCTTC
TRBJ2-7,few,TRBV11-2,TRBD2,CASSLARSGRAYEQYF,TGTGCCAGCAGCTTAGCTCGCAGCGGGAGGGCCTACGAGCAGTACTTC
TRBJ1-5,few,TRBV12-3/TRBV12-4,NA,CASSYEGLNQPQHF,TGTGCCAGCAGTTACGAGGGGCTGAATCAGCCCCAGCATTTT
TRBJ2-4,NA,TRBV29-1,TRBD1,CSAAGTGSSKNIQYF,TGCAGCGCCGCCGGGACAGGGTCATCCAAAAACATTCAGTACTTC
TRBJ2-1,NA,TRBV29-1,TRBD2,CSVATGLAGGNQQETQFF,TGCAGCGTAGCGACCGGACTAGCGGGAGGAAACCAGCAAGAGACCCAGTTCTTC
TRBJ2-2,NA,TRBV7-2,NA,CASRGSGTTGELFF,TGTGCCAGCAGGGGTTCGGGGACCACCGGGGAGCTGTTTTTT
TRBJ2-3,few,TRBV28,TRBD2,CASSLYTIAGGATDTQYF,TGTGCCAGCAGTCTATATACGATAGCGGGGGGAGCTACAGATACGCAGTATTTT
TRBJ2-3,few,TRBV20-1,NA,CSARVRGIGTDTQYF,TGCAGTGCTAGAGTGAGGGGTATCGGCACAGATACGCAGTATTTT
TRBJ2-7,NA,TRBV28,TRBD2,CASSPSLGLGALSHEQYF,TGTGCCAGCAGTCCATCGCTGGGACTAGGTGCCCTTTCCCACGAGCAGTACTTC
TRBJ2-5,few,TRBV28,TRBD2,CASSLGGGRSETQYF,TGTGCCAGCAGTTTAGGCGGGGGTCGTTCGGAGACCCAGTACTTC
TRBJ2-7,few,TRBV2,TRBD1,CASSEGTGYYEQYF,TGTGCCAGCAGTGAAGGGACAGGATACTACGAGCAGTACTTC
TRBJ2-5,once,TRBV14,NA,CASSQGLAQYF,TGTGCCAGCAGCCAAGGTTTGGCCCAGTACTTC
TRBJ2-7,NA,TRBV28,NA,CASSLKVHSYEQYF,TGTGCCAGCAGTTTGAAGGTTCACTCCTACGAGCAGTACTTC
TRBJ2-1,NA,TRBV5-1,TRBD2,CASSSPASGIYNEQFF,TGCGCCAGCAGCTCCCCCGCTAGCGGGATATACAATGAGCAGTTCTTC
TRBJ2-7,few,TRBV12-3/TRBV12-4,NA,CASSLLRGVSYEQYF,TGTGCCAGCAGTTTACTGCGGGGCGTTTCCTACGAGCAGTACTTC
TRBJ2-7,NA,TRBV4-1,TRBD2,CASNQFAGGAGYNEQYF,TGCGCCAGCAACCAATTTGCGGGGGGGGCCGGATACAATGAGCAGTACTTC
TRBJ1-2,NA,TRBV20-1,TRBD1,CSATGQVTIYGYTF,TGCAGTGCGACCGGACAGGTGACCATCTATGGCTACACCTTC
TRBJ1-2,NA,TRBV6-5,TRBD1,CASSRTQGPYGYTF,TGTGCCAGCAGCCGTACACAGGGGCCCTATGGCTACACCTTC
TRBJ1-2,NA,TRBV20-1,NA,CSTRDPWDNYGYTF,TGCAGTACTAGAGATCCGTGGGATAACTATGGCTACACCTTC
TRBJ2-1,NA,TRBV4-3,NA,CASSQDHFTVNNEQFF,TGCGCCAGCAGCCAAGACCACTTTACGGTAAACAATGAGCAGTTCTTC
TRBJ1-4,NA,TRBV28,TRBD1,CASSPRTGTADEKLFF,TGTGCCAGCTCCCCAAGGACAGGGACGGCGGATGAAAAACTGTTTTTT